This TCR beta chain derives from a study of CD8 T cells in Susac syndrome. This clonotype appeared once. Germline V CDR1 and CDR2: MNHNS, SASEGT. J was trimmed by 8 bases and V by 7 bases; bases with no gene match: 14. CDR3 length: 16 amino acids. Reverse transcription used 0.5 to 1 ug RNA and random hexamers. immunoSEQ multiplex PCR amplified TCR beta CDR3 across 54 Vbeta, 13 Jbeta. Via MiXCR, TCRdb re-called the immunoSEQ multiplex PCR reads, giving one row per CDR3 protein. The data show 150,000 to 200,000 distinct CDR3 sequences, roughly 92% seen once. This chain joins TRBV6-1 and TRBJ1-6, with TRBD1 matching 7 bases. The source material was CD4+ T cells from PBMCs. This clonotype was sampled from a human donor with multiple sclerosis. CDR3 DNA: TGTGCCAGCACCGACGGAGGGGGCAGATGGGATTCACCCCTCCACTTT. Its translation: CASTDGGGRWDSPLHF.